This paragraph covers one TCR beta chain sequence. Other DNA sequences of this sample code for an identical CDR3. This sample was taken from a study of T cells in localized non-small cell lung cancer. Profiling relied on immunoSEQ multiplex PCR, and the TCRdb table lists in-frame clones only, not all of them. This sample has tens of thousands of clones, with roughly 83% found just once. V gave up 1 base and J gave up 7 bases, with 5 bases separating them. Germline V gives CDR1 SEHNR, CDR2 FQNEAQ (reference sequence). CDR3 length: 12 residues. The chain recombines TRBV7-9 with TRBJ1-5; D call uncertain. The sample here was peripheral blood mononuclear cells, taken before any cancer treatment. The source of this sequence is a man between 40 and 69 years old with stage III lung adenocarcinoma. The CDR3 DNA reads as TGTGCCAGCAGCTTAGGTACACAGCCCCAGCATTTT. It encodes CASSLGTQPQHF.